These 23 T cell receptor beta chains originate from one sample sequenced in a study of OX40 agonist ivuxolimab in advanced cancers. The library was made by the immunoSEQ multiplex PCR assay. In TCRdb, the immuneACCESS table is reduced to in-frame sequences with V and J assigned. These tables do not hold every clone; where another copy was compared, an unresolved V gene accounts for under half, and the others remain unexplained. In this sample the table shows about 80,000 clones, approximately 92% of which occur a single time. The ten largest clones take up roughly 4.9% of the sample. The starting material was CD4+ or CD8+ T cells sorted from blood, obtained in a trial of the OX40 agonist ivuxolimab. The origin of the receptors is an adult with an advanced solid tumor such as melanoma, head and neck, liver or kidney cancer.

This chain connects TRBV5-1 to TRBJ2-5; the D call may be TRBD1 or TRBD2 (5 bases each). The tail of the sequence fits TRBJ2-7 better, so the J call may be wrong. CDR3 length: 16 amino acids. The germline CDR1 and CDR2 sequences are SGHRS and YFSETQ. CDR3 sequence reads: CASSSSGTLPRPEQYF. The DNA for the CDR3 is TGCGCCAGCAGCTCCTCCGGGACGCTTCCTCGGCCCGAGCAGTACTTC.

The J gene is TRBJ1-4, the V gene TRBV6-5, with a tentative D call TRBD1 (5 bases). The CDR3 has 15 residues. Germline assignment: CDR1 MNHEY and CDR2 SVGAGI. V lost 6 bases, J lost 5 bases, and 16 bases lay in between. The DNA of the CDR3 is TGTGCCAGCAGACTCGGGGCAGGGCGCAATGAAAAACTGTTTTTT. It yields the protein CASRLGAGRNEKLFF.

The chain recombines TRBV25-1 with TRBJ2-3, with D possibly called TRBD1 or TRBD2 (5 bases each). The CDR3 is 13 amino acids. Germline CDR1 MGHDK, CDR2 SYGVNS. Trimming stripped 5 bases from V and 3 bases from J, with 9 bases between. The CDR3 DNA sequence: TGTGCCAGCAGTCTCGGGGCAACAGATACGCAGTATTTT. Translation gives CASSLGATDTQYF.

This clone was detected only once. The V and J genes are TRBV20-1 and TRBJ2-5; D is unresolved. V shed 0 bases and J shed 5 bases, with 4 bases lying between them. CDR3 length: 11 amino acids. The germline CDR1 and CDR2 sequences are DFQATT and SNEGSKA (reference sequence). The CDR3 DNA reads as TGCAGTGCTAGAGATCGGGAGACCCAGTACTTC. Translation gives CSARDRETQYF.

CDR3 sequence (DNA): TGTGCCAGTAGTATAGTTAGATCAGGGAGAAACGAGCAGTACTTC. Translating gives CASSIVRSGRNEQYF. V usage is TRBV19 and J usage is TRBJ2-7; tentatively, D is TRBD1 or TRBD2 (5 bases each). V lost 1 base and J lost 5, with 15 bases in between. The CDR3 extends over 15 amino acids. Germline assignment: CDR1 LNHDA and CDR2 SQIVND (reference sequence). The whole variable domain, remainder taken from reference TRBV19 and TRBJ2-7, is DGGITQSPKYLFRKEGQNVTLSCEQNLNHDAMYWYRQDPGQGLRLIYYSQIVNDFQKGDIAEGYSVSREKKESFPLTVTSAQKNPTAFYLCASSIVRSGRNEQYFGPGTRLTVT.

The J gene is TRBJ1-3, the V gene TRBV10-3; weak D call: TRBD1 (5 bases). CDR1 and CDR2 from the germline V gene are ENHRY and SYGVKD. The CDR3 sequence is 18 residues long. V shed 6 bases and J shed 0 bases, with 21 bases lying between them. Written as DNA, the CDR3 is TGTGCCATCAGGAGTGGAAACTGGGACCGAGTCTCTGGAAACACCATATATTTT. Translating gives CAIRSGNWDRVSGNTIYF.

This clone is a singleton in its sample. This chain joins TRBV30 and TRBJ2-7; D gene uncertain. The CDR3 is made up of 11 amino acids. V dropped 1 base and J dropped 6 bases, with 7 bases sitting between them. Germline assignment: CDR1 GTSNPN and CDR2 SVGIG (reference sequence). CDR3 amino acids: CAWSALGEQYF. The CDR3 DNA reads TGTGCCTGGAGTGCTTTGGGCGAGCAGTACTTC.

The chain couples TRBV5-4 to TRBJ2-7, with D perhaps given as TRBD1 or TRBD2 (5 bases each). CDR1 is SGHNT, CDR2 YYREEE, per germline (reference sequence). V lost 1 base to trimming and J lost 3 bases, with 17 bases between them. The length of the CDR3 is 16 residues. The CDR3 DNA follows: TGTGCCAGCAGCTTGAGGATGGGGGTTGGCTACTACGAGCAGTACTTC. It specifies CASSLRMGVGYYEQYF.

This clone was detected once. The chain links TRBV12-5 to TRBJ2-7; no reliable D call. Deletions cut 0 bases from V and 7 bases from J, with 10 bases between. This CDR3 comprises 13 residues. Germline V gene sequence: CDR1 LGHNT, CDR2 FRNRAP. The DNA of the CDR3 is TGTGCTAGTGGTTTGGTCCGGGCTTGGGAGCAGTACTTC. Amino acid sequence: CASGLVRAWEQYF.

CDR3 DNA: TGCGCCAGCAGCCAAGAGGGGACAGGGTTCTACGAGCAGTACTTC. Residues: CASSQEGTGFYEQYF. This chain joins TRBV4-3 and TRBJ2-7; 9 bases match TRBD1. Trimming at V came to 0 bases and at J to 3 bases, leaving 3 bases not matched to a gene. The CDR3 is 15 amino acids. Germline V gives CDR1 LGHNA, CDR2 YSLEER.

The J gene is TRBJ2-3, the V gene TRBV6-6; 11 nucleotides align to TRBD2. Germline CDR1 and CDR2: MNHNY and SVGAGI (reference sequence). CDR3 length: 14 amino acids. Trimming cost V 6 bases and J 5 bases; bases outside gene matches: 4. For the CDR3, the DNA is TGTGCCAGCAGCCTCCTAGCGGGAGGAGATACGCAGTATTTT. Its translation: CASSLLAGGDTQYF.

The V and J genes are TRBV19 and TRBJ1-5, with D possibly being TRBD1 (5 bases). Germline V lookup: CDR1 LNHDA, CDR2 SQIVND (reference sequence). The CDR3 runs to 17 residues. The germline V and J ends were trimmed by 9 bases and 7 bases, with 28 bases remaining between them. The CDR3 sequence is CASIRDWAGYPGQPQHF. CDR3 nucleotide sequence: TGTGCCAGCATCAGGGATTGGGCAGGGTACCCAGGGCAGCCCCAGCATTTT.

The genes are TRBV11-3 and TRBJ2-3; D is undetermined. Germline-derived CDR1 and CDR2 are SGHNT and YENEEA. This CDR3 has 12 residues. Trimming took 5 bases from V and 0 from J, leaving 3 bases between them. The CDR3 sequence is CASSISTDTQYF. In DNA form, the CDR3 reads TGTGCCAGCAGCATTAGCACAGATACGCAGTATTTT.

The V call is TRBV10-3, the J call TRBJ1-1, with TRBD1 identical over 7 bases. The CDR3 runs to 14 residues. The germline CDR1 and CDR2 sequences are ENHRY and SYGVKD. V gave up 6 bases and J gave up 5 bases; unmatched junction bases: 9. CDR3 sequence: CAIRRTGSGTEAFF. CDR3 DNA: TGTGCCATCAGGAGGACAGGATCAGGAACTGAAGCTTTCTTT.

The V and J genes are TRBV6-1 and TRBJ2-1, with D maybe TRBD2 (6 bases). The V and J ends lost 6 bases and 7 bases respectively, with 13 bases between them. The CDR3 totals 13 residues. Germline V gene sequence: CDR1 MNHNS, CDR2 SASEGT. The CDR3 loop is CASRGDFYNEQFF. The CDR3 DNA reads as TGTGCCAGCAGGGGGGACTTCTATAATGAGCAGTTCTTC.

The V call is TRBV7-2, the J call TRBJ2-3, with no clear D. The V gene lost 0 bases and the J gene lost 2 bases, with 12 bases spanning the gap. The CDR3 is 16 amino acids. Germline CDR1 SGHTA, CDR2 FQGNSA. The chain's CDR3 is CASSLASRTPTDTQYF. The CDR3 DNA sequence: TGTGCCAGCAGCTTAGCCTCCCGAACTCCCACAGATACGCAGTATTTT.

The V call is TRBV21-1, the J call TRBJ2-7; the D segment call TRBD2 is taken from the table without a DNA check. TRBV21-1 is a listed pseudogene. This CDR3 contains 14 residues. The CDR3: CASDSGRPFYEQYF. The CDR3, as DNA: TGTGCCAGCGATAGCGGGAGGCCTTTCTACGAGCAGTACTTC.

This rearrangement joins TRBV27 to TRBJ1-3; tentatively, D is TRBD1 (5 bases). This CDR3 has 14 amino acids. V dropped 3 bases and J dropped 1 base, with 7 bases sitting between them. Germline CDR1 reads MNHEY; CDR2 reads SMNVEV (reference sequence). CDR3 region: CASSFRGSGNTIYF. The CDR3 bases are TGTGCCAGCAGTTTTAGGGGATCTGGAAACACCATATATTTT.

The V and J genes are TRBV7-2 and TRBJ1-2; D may be TRBD1 (5 bases). CDR3 size: 14 residues. In germline, CDR1 is SGHTA, CDR2 FQGNSA. V shed 6 bases and J shed 4 bases, with 15 bases lying between them. Here the CDR3 reads CASSPPGRTYGYTF. The CDR3 coding sequence is TGTGCCAGCAGTCCACCGGGACGGACCTATGGCTACACCTTC.

The chain couples TRBV27 to TRBJ2-5; 9 positions agree with TRBD1. Germline CDR1 is MNHEY and CDR2 is SMNVEV (reference sequence). V shed 6 bases, J shed 3 bases, and the junction held 8 bases outside the gene matches. The CDR3 is 15 residues long. CDR3 nucleotide sequence: TGTGCCAGCAGGCTACTAGGGACAGGGAAAGAGACCCAGTACTTC. Translated: CASRLLGTGKETQYF.

J is TRBJ2-1 and V is TRBV11-3; no reliable D call. The V gene lost 2 bases and the J gene lost 9 bases, with 14 bases spanning the gap. This CDR3 is built from 14 residues. Germline CDR1 SGHNT, CDR2 YENEEA. In DNA form, the CDR3 reads TGTGCCAGCAGCTTAACTATGATCCTGAGTGAGCAGTTCTTC. Translated, it gives CASSLTMILSEQFF.

The chain joins TRBV7-8 to TRBJ2-7, with a tentative D call TRBD1 (6 bases). The CDR3 runs to 15 residues. CDR1 is SGHVS and CDR2 is FQNEAQ in the germline V gene. Trimming took off 1 base at V and 5 bases at J, with 15 bases between the two ends. The CDR3 loop reads CASSLDGRGFDEQYF. The CDR3 DNA follows: TGTGCCAGCAGCTTAGACGGCAGGGGATTCGACGAGCAGTACTTC.

The genes are TRBV6-5 and TRBJ2-1; D might be TRBD2 (5 bases). V was clipped by 5 bases and J by 2 bases, with 10 bases between them. CDR1 is MNHEY and CDR2 is SVGAGI in the germline V gene. The CDR3 spans 14 residues. Here the CDR3 reads CASSQSGPYNEQFF. Written as DNA, the CDR3 is TGTGCCAGCAGTCAGAGCGGCCCCTACAATGAGCAGTTCTTC.